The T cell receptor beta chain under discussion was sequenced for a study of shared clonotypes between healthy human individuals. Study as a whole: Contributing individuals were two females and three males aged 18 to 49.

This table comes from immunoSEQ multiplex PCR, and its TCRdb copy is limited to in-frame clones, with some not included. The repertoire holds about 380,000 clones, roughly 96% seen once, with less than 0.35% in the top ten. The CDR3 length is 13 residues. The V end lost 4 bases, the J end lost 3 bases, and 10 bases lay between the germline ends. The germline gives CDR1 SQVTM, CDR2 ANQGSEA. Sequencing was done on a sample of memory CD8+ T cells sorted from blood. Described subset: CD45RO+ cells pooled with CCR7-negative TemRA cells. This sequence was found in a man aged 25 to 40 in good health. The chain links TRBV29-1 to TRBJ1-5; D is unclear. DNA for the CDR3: TGCAGCGTTGGAGAGGGTACCAATCAGCCCCAGCATTTT. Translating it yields CSVGEGTNQPQHF.